The present TCR beta chain was sequenced within a study of cytomegalovirus exposure and HLA in healthy donors. Study background: Falling in the Caucasian-associated ancestry cluster were approximately 86% of some 400 genotyped donors.

At the time of sampling, donors were nominally healthy, though unrecorded immune exposures were likely. Primers for the PCR totalled 60 Vbeta and 13 Jbeta. Produced via immunoSEQ multiplex PCR; TCRdb's table is partial and in-frame only. Of 85,000 to 90,000 clones listed, around four fifths were seen once; the top ten hold 2.7%. V gave up 7 bases and J gave up 7 bases, with 25 bases separating them. From germline, CDR1 is MNHEY and CDR2 SMNVEV (reference sequence). This CDR3 contains 17 residues. This receptor was obtained from a man in his thirties or forties in good health and CMV-seronegative. The chain is built from TRBV27 and TRBJ1-4; possibly TRBD1 for D (5 bases). Sequenced material: PBMCs. The CDR3 DNA reads TGTGCCAGCACCCGAACTCCGGGGGGGGTCGGCGGTGAAAAACTGTTTTTT. Translation: CASTRTPGGVGGEKLFF.